Listed below are T cell receptor beta chains from one sample, sequenced in a study of blood T cell repertoires in COVID-19. TCRdb keeps only in-frame clones here, not all; method: immunoSEQ multiplex PCR. The data contain about 220,000 clones, around 81% of them singletons. Sequencing was carried out using peripheral blood. These receptors were obtained from a woman in her 70s with acute or convalescent COVID-19. Each CDR3 is given with its conserved first and last residue. Fields, in order: clone size, J gene, V gene, D gene, CDR3 DNA, CDR3 protein. The D gene is left open where the match is weak. Clone size is stated in some rows and not others, as once, few, many or a class when expanded.

>NA|TRBJ2-3|TRBV2|TRBD2
TGTGCCAGCAGTGCCTCCGGGACTAGCGGGGCCCAGAGAGCGCAGTATTTT
CASSASGTSGAQRAQYF
>once|TRBJ1-2|TRBV2|NA
TGTGCCAGCAGTGGGGAGGGGCTCTCAATCGGCTACACCTTC
CASSGEGLSIGYTF
>NA|TRBJ1-3|TRBV18|TRBD1
TGTGCCAGCTCACCAGTCGGGACAGCGGGGGTCGGAAACACCATATATTTT
CASSPVGTAGVGNTIYF
>once|TRBJ1-4|TRBV11-2|NA
TGTGCCAGCAGCTTAGGCATGGGACACCTTAATGAAAAACTGTTTTTT
CASSLGMGHLNEKLFF
>NA|TRBJ1-5|TRBV7-9|NA
TGTGCCAGCAGCACACATGGCAATCAGCCCCAGCATTTT
CASSTHGNQPQHF
>few|TRBJ1-3|TRBV5-1|NA
TGCGCCAGCAGCTCGGACAGTAGCTCTGGAAACACCATATATTTT
CASSSDSSSGNTIYF
>NA|TRBJ2-3|TRBV19|NA
TGTGCCAGTAGTTTGGTTAGTGCAGATACGCAGTATTTT
CASSLVSADTQYF
>NA|TRBJ1-3|TRBV18|NA
TGTGCCAGCTCACCACAGGGAGGGGCGAACACCATATATTTT
CASSPQGGANTIYF
>NA|TRBJ1-6|TRBV7-2|NA
TGTGCCAGCAGGGCGAAGGGAGAGAGCTATAATTCACCCCTCCACTTT
CASRAKGESYNSPLHF
>NA|TRBJ2-3|TRBV3-1/TRBV3-2|NA
TGTGCCAGCAGCCTTCACCGGGATACGCAGTATTTT
CASSLHRDTQYF
>NA|TRBJ2-7|TRBV30|TRBD1
TGTGCCTGGAGGGCCTTAGGGACAGGGCACTACGAGCAGTACTTC
CAWRALGTGHYEQYF